This T cell receptor (beta chain) was sequenced during a study of blood T cell repertoires in COVID-19 (dated by TCRdb to 2020 to 2022). Regarding the research as a whole: Collaborator samples came from the United States, Italy and Spain and covered acute and convalescent phases of COVID-19. Samples were obtained from the ongoing ImmuneRACE study (first 160 participants) and from some 1,200 subjects provided by 6 global collaborators. Nearly every sample came with metadata listing a de-identified subject ID, COVID-19 status, age in years and sex. The dataset comprised deeply sampled blood TCRbeta repertoires from subjects exposed to, actively infected with, or recovered from COVID-19. The repertoires were made available in a free public database intended to serve as a resource for research on the immune response to SARS-CoV-2. The material from the prospective study consisted of cDNA or gDNA derived from T cells, B-cell-depleted T cells, or PBMCs. Where available, HLA class I and class II types were obtained from metadata supplied by the sample provider rather than from assay-based typing.

The CDR3, cysteine through phenylalanine, is 13 amino acids long. Solely the CDR3 DNA is kept, with 39 bases framed from the first base. V lost 6 bases and J lost 5 bases; the stretch between them is 13 bases long. CDR1 is given as KGHSY and CDR2 as FQNENV, both from the germline V gene. TCRbeta CDR3 regions were amplified from genomic DNA using the immunoSEQ Assay, a bias-controlled multiplex PCR. As for the authors' bioinformatics: Within the assay, amplification of reference gene primers was used to estimate how many nucleated cells each sample contained. To quantify the absolute abundance of each unique TCRbeta CDR3 rearrangement, sequence reads were collapsed and filtered. For each sample, productive Simpson clonality was calculated by taking the square root of Simpson's diversity index across productive rearrangements. TCRdb provides this immuneACCESS table in a form limited to in-frame rearrangements. Some clones are lacking; in checked studies, under half of them reflect an unresolved V gene, and why the rest are absent is not known. V, J and clone size are taken as reported in that table, and D and trimming were inferred from the DNA itself. The sample table holds roughly 440,000 clones, of which around 89% were seen once. Over 9.5% of the sample is in the top ten clones.

One collaborating source in Seattle enrolled patients during active infection and followed them longitudinally through the course of disease. Each collaborating institution followed its own protocols to collect whole blood in K2EDTA tubes. For TCRbeta analysis, collaborator samples were shipped as frozen whole blood, as isolated PBMCs, or as DNA extracted from either sample type. Overall study outcomes, separate from this receptor: Clinical and demographic metadata were provided uncurated, with the amount varying by source and participant.

This clone is a singleton in its sample. Its antigen remains unidentified. The record has no base qualities; no much larger clone is one base away. This receptor was taken from a woman between 45 and 60 years old with COVID-19, enrolled during active disease. The chain is made from TRBV16 and TRBJ1-1; confidence is insufficient to name the D gene. The specimen sequenced was peripheral blood. The CDR3 protein sequence reads: CASSLFGETEAFF. Read as DNA, the sequence is TGTGCCAGCAGTCTTTTCGGGGAAACTGAAGCTTTCTTT.